The entry that follows covers one TCR beta chain sequence. Germline CDR1 and CDR2: MDHEN and SYDVKM. There are 16 residues in the CDR3. The V segment lost 6 bases and the J segment 9 bases; nucleotides outside the gene matches: 13. The assay was immunoSEQ multiplex PCR, and TCRdb's table has in-frame clones only and misses some. This sample has 170,000 or so clones, with approximately 86% found just once. These data originate in a study of blood T cell repertoires in COVID-19. Study at large: From the United States, Italy and Spain came samples of acute and convalescent COVID-19.

The rearrangement joins TRBV28 to TRBJ1-5, with 11 bases that match TRBD1. The sample was peripheral blood. This clonotype originated in a man aged 40-50 years with active or convalescent COVID-19. The CDR3 spells CASREPGQGVRVPQHF. The CDR3 DNA sequence: TGTGCCAGCAGGGAGCCGGGACAGGGGGTCAGGGTGCCCCAGCATTTT. The full variable domain, in which reference TRBV28 and TRBJ1-5 provide the parts outside the CDR3, is DVKVTQSSRYLVKRTGEKVFLECVQDMDHENMFWYRQDPGLGLRLIYFSYDVKMKEKGDIPEGYSVSREKKERFSLILESASTNQTSMYLCASREPGQGVRVPQHFGDGTRLSIL.